The entry below describes one T cell receptor (beta chain). The data derive from a study of regulatory T cells in long-lasting Graves disease. The authors built TCR beta libraries using iRepertoire HTBI primers and Arm-PCR of CDR3 regions. MiXCR, run by TCRdb on the multiplex PCR reads, gives a single entry per CDR3 protein. Of about 440,000 distinct CDR3 sequences in the sample, roughly 17% were seen once. Regarding time point: newly diagnosed GD, antithyroid drugs for less than 3 months. PBMC RNA was the source of the TCR library. Trimming removed 4 bases from V and 3 bases from J, with 16 bases in between. The CDR3 consists of 15 residues. Germline V gene lookup returns CDR1 ENHRY and CDR2 SYGVKD. The sample was also reused in another study, on T cells in Graves' hyperthyroidism and ophthalmopathy.

The TCR comes from a woman between 18 and 29 years old with Graves disease. This specimen was peripheral blood mononuclear cells (PBMCs), taken at new diagnosis, from a patient treated with antithyroid drugs. The chain recombines TRBV10-3 with TRBJ2-7, with a tentative D call TRBD2 (6 bases). CDR3 nucleotide sequence: TGTGCCATCAGTGGTCTAGCGACAGCCCTCTACGAGCAGTACTTC. This gives the protein CAISGLATALYEQYF.